This TCR beta chain comes out of a study of CD8 T cells in Susac syndrome. Reverse transcription of 0.5 to 1 ug RNA was performed with random hexamers. One entry per CDR3 protein, called by TCRdb with MiXCR from the immunoSEQ multiplex PCR reads. Here the sample spans some 200,000 distinct CDR3 sequences, 90% to 95% being singletons. Germline lookup yields CDR1 DFQATT and CDR2 SNEGSKA (reference sequence). The length of the CDR3 is 13 residues. TCR beta was sequenced from blood CD8+ and CD4+ T cells. It was negative isolation that provided the CD8+ and CD4+ T cells, whereas TEMRA cells were enriched by FACS.

The sample consisted of CD4+ T cells from PBMCs. This receptor was taken from a human donor with Susac syndrome. The chain is built from TRBV20-1 and TRBJ1-2; D is uncertain. CDR3 sequence: CKLFGTSYYGYTF. The DNA for the CDR3 is TGCAAGCTTTTTGGTACATCTTACTATGGCTACACCTTC.